This TCR beta chain was recovered during a study of T-cell memory formation after mild COVID-19. Libraries for TCRalpha and TCRbeta carried sample barcodes and unique molecular identifiers via 5'RACE. A single record per CDR3 protein comes from TCRdb applying MiXCR to the 5' RACE reads. The sample has some 130,000 distinct CDR3 sequences; more than 15% are singletons. V was cut by 2 bases and J by 7 bases, with 26 bases left in between. This CDR3 region has 17 residues. From germline, CDR1 is DFQATT and CDR2 SNEGSKA (reference sequence). Sequenced sample: PBMCs or a T cell subset sorted from them (not recorded which). V usage is TRBV20-1 and J usage is TRBJ2-5; D is undetermined. The clonotype originates from an adult woman who had mild COVID-19 (a few samples of this study predate the infection). Cell type and time point are not known. The CDR3 region is CSARMVGGDPLYGTQYF. In DNA, the CDR3 is TGCAGTGCTAGAATGGTCGGCGGAGACCCGCTCTACGGGACCCAGTACTTC.